This paragraph reports one T cell receptor beta chain. TCRdb keeps only in-frame clones here, not all; method: immunoSEQ multiplex PCR. Of over 70,000 clones in the sample, more than 75% were seen once. The sample is drawn from a study of blood T cell repertoires in COVID-19. The material sequenced was peripheral blood. The source of this sequence is a man aged 70-80 years with acute or convalescent COVID-19.

The CDR3, as DNA: TGTGCCAGTAGTTCCTACCAGGGAGGATCTGGGGCCAACGTCCTGACTTTC. It is translated as CASSSYQGGSGANVLTF. V and J are TRBV19 and TRBJ2-6; D may be TRBD2 (6 bases). The CDR3 covers 17 residues. CDR1 and CDR2 from the germline V gene are LNHDA and SQIVND (reference sequence). Trimming stripped 5 bases from V and 1 base from J, with 15 bases between.